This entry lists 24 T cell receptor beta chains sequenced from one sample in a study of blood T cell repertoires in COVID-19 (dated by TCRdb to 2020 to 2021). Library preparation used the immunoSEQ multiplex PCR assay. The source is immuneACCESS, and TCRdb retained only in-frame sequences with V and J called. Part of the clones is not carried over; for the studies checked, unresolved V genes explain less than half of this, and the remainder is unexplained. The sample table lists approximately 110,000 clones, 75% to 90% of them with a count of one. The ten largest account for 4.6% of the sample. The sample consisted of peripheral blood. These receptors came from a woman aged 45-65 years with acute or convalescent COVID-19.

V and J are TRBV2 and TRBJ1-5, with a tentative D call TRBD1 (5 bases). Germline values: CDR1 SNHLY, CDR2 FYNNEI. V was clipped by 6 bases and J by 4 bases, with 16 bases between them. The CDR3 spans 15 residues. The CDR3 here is CASRSLGGGNQPQHF. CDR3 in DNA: TGTGCCAGCAGATCTCTGGGGGGAGGGAATCAGCCCCAGCATTTT.

The chain's CDR3 is CASSPRDRGTEAFF. Here the CDR3 DNA reads TGTGCCAGCAGCCCGCGAGACAGGGGCACTGAAGCTTTCTTT. The chain couples TRBV7-2 to TRBJ1-1, with TRBD1 matching over 8 bases. With V trimmed by 5 bases and J by 4 bases, 6 bases remained unmatched. The CDR3 length is 14 residues. Germline V gene sequence: CDR1 SGHTA, CDR2 FQGNSA. The variable domain in full, with the rest retrieved from reference TRBV7-2 and TRBJ1-1, is GAGVSQSPSNKVTEKGKDVELRCDPISGHTALYWYRQSLGQGLEFLIYFQGNSAPDKSGLPSDRFSAERTGGSVSTLTIQRTQQEDSAVYLCASSPRDRGTEAFFGQGTRLTVV.

The CDR3 DNA follows: TGTGCCAGCAGTCAGGGCTACGAGCAGTACTTC. It codes for CASSQGYEQYF. The J gene is TRBJ2-7, the V gene TRBV2, with D possibly TRBD1 on 5 matching bases. Trimming took off 5 bases at V and 3 bases at J, with 5 bases between the two ends. Germline CDR1 and CDR2: SNHLY and FYNNEI. CDR3 size: 11 residues.

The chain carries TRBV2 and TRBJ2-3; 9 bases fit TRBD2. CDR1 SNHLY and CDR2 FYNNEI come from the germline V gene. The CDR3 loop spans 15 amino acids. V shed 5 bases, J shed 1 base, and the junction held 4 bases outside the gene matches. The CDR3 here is CASSFSGRGTDTQYF. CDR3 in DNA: TGTGCCAGCAGTTTTAGCGGGAGAGGCACAGATACGCAGTATTTT.

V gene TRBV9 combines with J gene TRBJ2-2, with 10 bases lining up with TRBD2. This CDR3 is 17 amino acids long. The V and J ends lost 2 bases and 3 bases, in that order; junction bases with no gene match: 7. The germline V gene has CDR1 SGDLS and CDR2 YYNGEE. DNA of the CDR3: TGTGCCAGCAGCGTCTACACTAGCGGGGTGGACACCGGGGAGCTGTTTTTT. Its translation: CASSVYTSGVDTGELFF.

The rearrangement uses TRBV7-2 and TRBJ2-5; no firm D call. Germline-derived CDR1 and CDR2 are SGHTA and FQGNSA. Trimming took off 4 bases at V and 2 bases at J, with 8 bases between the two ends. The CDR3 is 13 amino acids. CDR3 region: CASSSGSQETQYF. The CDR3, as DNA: TGTGCCAGCAGCTCCGGGTCGCAAGAGACCCAGTACTTC.

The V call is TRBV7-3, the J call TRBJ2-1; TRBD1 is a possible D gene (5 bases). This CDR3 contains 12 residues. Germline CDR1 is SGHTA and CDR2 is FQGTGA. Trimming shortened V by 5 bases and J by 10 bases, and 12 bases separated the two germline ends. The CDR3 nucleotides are TGTGCCAGCAGCCCTCAGGGCGAAGAGCAGTTCTTC. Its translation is CASSPQGEEQFF.

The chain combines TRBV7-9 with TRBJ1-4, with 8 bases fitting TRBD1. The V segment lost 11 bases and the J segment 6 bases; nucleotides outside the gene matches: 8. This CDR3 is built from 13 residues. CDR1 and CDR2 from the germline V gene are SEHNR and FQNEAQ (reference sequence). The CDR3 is CAAGQGAHEKLFF. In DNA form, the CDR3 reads TGTGCCGCGGGGCAGGGGGCCCATGAAAAACTGTTTTTT.

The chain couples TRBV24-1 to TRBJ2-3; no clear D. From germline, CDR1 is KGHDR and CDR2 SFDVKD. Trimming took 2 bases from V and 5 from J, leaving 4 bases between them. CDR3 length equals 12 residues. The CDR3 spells CATSDSLDTQYF. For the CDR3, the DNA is TGTGCCACCAGTGATTCCCTAGATACGCAGTATTTT.

The CDR3 loop is CASSLVAGARNEQFF. CDR3 sequence (DNA): TGTGCCAGCAGTTTAGTAGCGGGAGCTCGGAATGAGCAGTTCTTC. The chain has TRBV28 and TRBJ2-1; 9 bases fit TRBD2. V gave up 2 bases and J gave up 7 bases; unmatched junction bases: 6. This CDR3 has 15 amino acids. Germline V gene sequence: CDR1 MDHEN, CDR2 SYDVKM.

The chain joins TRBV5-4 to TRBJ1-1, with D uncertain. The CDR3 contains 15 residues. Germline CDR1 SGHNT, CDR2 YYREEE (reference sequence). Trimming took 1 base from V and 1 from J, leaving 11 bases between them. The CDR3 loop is CASSLKGGRNTEAFF. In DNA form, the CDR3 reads TGTGCCAGCAGCTTGAAGGGAGGGAGGAACACTGAAGCTTTCTTT.

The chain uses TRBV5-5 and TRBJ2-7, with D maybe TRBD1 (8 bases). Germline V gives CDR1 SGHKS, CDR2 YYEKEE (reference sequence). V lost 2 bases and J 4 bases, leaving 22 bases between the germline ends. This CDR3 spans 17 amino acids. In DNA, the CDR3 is TGTGCCAGCAGCTTCCGGCTACAGGGGGGGTTTAAGTACGAGCAGTACTTC. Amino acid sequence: CASSFRLQGGFKYEQYF.

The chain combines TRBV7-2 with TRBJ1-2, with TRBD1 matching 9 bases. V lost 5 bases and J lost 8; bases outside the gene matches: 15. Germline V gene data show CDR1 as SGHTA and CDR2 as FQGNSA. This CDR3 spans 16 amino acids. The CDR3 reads CASSKLPGTGSQGYTF. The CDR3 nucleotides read TGTGCCAGCAGCAAATTACCCGGGACAGGGTCCCAGGGCTACACCTTC.

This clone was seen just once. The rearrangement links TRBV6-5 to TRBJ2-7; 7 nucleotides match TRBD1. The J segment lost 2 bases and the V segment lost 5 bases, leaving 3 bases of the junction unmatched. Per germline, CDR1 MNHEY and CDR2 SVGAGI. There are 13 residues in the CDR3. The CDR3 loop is CASSRQGTYEQYF. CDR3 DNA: TGTGCCAGCAGTAGACAGGGTACCTACGAGCAGTACTTC.

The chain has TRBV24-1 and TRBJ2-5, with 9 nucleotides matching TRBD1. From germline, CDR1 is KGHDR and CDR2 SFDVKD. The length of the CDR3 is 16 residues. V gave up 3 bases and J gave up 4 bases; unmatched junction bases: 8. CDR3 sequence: CATSDPPGQGLETQYF. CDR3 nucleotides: TGTGCCACCAGTGATCCCCCGGGACAGGGACTAGAGACCCAGTACTTC.

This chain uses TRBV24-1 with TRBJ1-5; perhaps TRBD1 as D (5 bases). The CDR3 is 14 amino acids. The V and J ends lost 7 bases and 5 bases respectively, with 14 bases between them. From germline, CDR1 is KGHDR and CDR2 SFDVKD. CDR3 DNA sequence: TGTGCCACCAGGATCGACAGCTACTATCAGCCCCAGCATTTT. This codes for CATRIDSYYQPQHF.

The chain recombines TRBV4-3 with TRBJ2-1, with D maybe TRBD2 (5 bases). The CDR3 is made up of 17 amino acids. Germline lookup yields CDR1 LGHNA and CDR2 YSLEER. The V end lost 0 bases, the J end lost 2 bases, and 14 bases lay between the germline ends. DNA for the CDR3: TGCGCCAGCAGCCAAGATCGAAGCGGTACCGCCTACAATGAGCAGTTCTTC. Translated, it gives CASSQDRSGTAYNEQFF.

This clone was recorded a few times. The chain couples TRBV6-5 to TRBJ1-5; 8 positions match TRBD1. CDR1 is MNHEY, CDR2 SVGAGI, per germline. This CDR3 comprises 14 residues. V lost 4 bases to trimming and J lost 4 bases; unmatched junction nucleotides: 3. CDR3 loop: CASSFGQGNQPQHF. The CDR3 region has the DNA TGTGCCAGCAGTTTCGGACAGGGAAATCAGCCCCAGCATTTT.

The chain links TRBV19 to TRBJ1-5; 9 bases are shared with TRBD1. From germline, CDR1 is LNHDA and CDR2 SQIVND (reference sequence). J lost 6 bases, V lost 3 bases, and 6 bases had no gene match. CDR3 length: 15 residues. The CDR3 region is CASSILGQGGQPQHF. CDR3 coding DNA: TGTGCCAGTAGTATTTTGGGACAGGGCGGTCAGCCCCAGCATTTT.

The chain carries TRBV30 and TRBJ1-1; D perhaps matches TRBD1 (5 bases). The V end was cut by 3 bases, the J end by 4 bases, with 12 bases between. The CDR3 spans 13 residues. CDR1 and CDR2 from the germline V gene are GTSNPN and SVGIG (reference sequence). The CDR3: CAWSEGVPTEAFF. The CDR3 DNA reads TGTGCCTGGAGCGAAGGGGTTCCCACTGAAGCTTTCTTT.

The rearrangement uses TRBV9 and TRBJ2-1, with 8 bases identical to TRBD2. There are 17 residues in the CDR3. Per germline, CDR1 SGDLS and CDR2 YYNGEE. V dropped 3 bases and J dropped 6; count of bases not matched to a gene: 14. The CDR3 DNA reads TGTGCCAGCAGCGCCGGCGAGCGGGAGACTTCAGGCAATGAGCAGTTCTTC. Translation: CASSAGERETSGNEQFF.

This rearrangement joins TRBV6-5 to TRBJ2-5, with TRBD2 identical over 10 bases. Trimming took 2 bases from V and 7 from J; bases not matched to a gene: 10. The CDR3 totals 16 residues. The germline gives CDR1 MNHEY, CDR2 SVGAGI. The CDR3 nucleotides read TGTGCCAGCAGTTACGGAGCGGGAGGGATCCCCAGGACCCAGTACTTC. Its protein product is CASSYGAGGIPRTQYF.

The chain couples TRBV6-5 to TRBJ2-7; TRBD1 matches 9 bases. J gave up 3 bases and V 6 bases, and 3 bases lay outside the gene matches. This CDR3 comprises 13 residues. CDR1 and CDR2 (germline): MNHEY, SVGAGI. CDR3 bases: TGTGCCAGCAGGGGGGACAGGGTCTACGAGCAGTACTTC. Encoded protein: CASRGDRVYEQYF.

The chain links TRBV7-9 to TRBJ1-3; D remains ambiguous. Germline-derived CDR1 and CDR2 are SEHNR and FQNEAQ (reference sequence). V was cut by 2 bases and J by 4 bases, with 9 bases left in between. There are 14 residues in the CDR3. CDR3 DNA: TGTGCCAGCAGCTTATCGGTTACGGGAAACACCATATATTTT. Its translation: CASSLSVTGNTIYF.